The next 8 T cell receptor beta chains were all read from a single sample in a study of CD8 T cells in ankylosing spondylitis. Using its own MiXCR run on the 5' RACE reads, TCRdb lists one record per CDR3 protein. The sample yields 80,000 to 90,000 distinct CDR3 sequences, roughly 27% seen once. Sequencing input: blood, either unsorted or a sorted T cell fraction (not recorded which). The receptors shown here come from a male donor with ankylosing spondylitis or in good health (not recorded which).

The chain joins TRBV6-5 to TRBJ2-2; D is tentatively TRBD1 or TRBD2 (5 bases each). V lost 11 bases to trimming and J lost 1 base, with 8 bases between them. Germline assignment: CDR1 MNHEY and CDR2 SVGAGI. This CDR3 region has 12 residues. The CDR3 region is CACGGNTGELFF. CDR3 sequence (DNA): TGTGCCTGTGGGGGGAACACCGGGGAGCTGTTTTTT.

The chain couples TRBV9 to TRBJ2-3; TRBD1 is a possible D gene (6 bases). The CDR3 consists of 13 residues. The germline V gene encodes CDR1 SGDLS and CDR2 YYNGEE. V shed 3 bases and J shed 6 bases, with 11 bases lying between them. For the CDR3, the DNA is TGTGCCAGCAGCGAACAGGGTCTCGATACGCAGTATTTT. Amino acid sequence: CASSEQGLDTQYF. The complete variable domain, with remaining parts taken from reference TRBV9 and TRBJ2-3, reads DSGVTQTPKHLITATGQRVTLRCSPRSGDLSVYWYQQSLDQGLQFLIQYYNGEERAKGNILERFSAQQFPDLHSELNLSSLELGDSALYFCASSEQGLDTQYFGPGTRLTVL.

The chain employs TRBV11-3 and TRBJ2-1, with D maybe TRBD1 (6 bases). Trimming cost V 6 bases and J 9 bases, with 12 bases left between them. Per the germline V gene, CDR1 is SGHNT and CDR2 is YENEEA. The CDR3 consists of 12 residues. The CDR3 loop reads CASSIGTSEQFF. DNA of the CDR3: TGTGCCAGCAGTATAGGGACATCTGAGCAGTTCTTC.

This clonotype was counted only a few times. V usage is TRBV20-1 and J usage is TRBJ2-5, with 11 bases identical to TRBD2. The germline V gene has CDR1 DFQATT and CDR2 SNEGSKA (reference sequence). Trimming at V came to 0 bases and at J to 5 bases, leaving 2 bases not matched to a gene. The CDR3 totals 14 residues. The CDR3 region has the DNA TGCAGTGCTAGAGAACTAGCGGGAGCGGAGACCCAGTACTTC. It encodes CSARELAGAETQYF.

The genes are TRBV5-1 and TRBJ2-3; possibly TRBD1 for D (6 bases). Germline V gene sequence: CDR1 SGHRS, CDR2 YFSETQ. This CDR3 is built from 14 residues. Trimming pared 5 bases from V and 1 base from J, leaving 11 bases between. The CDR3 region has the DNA TGCGCCAGCAGACGGTCAGGGGGCACAGATACGCAGTATTTT. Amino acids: CASRRSGGTDTQYF.

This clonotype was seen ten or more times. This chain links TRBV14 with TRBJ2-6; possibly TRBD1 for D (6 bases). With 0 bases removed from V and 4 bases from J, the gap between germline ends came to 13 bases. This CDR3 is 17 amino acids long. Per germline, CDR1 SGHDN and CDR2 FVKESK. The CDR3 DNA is TGTGCCAGCAGCCAAGAGAGGTGGGGGCCCGGGGCCAACGTCCTGACTTTC. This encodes CASSQERWGPGANVLTF.

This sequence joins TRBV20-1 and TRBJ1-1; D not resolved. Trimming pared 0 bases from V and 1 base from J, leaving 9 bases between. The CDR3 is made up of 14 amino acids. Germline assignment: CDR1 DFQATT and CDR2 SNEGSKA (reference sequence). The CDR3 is CSARDGAGNTEAFF. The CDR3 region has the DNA TGCAGTGCTAGAGATGGCGCGGGGAACACTGAAGCTTTCTTT.

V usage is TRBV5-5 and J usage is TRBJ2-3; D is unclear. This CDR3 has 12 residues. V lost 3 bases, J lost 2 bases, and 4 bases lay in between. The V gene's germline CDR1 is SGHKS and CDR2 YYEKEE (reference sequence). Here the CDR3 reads CASSYDTDTQYF. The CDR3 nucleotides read TGTGCCAGCAGCTACGACACAGATACGCAGTATTTT.